Sequencing of this T cell receptor (beta chain) was carried out in a study of identical twins. Study outcomes and limitations: The abundant beta clonotypes from cord blood had fewer insertions, and memory repertoires had none of this. It was cross-sectional statistical analysis, not following the same donors, that the conclusions relied on.

From the 5' RACE reads, TCRdb called clonotypes with MiXCR, one entry per CDR3 protein. The data show 640,000 or so distinct CDR3 sequences, approximately 6% seen once. The table lists this clonotype with many counts. Its antigen is still unknown. The receptor was isolated from a man younger than 35 in good health. Material: naive T cells sorted from blood.

In nucleotides, the CDR3 is TGTGCCATCAGCCCCTCTGGAAACACCATATATTTT. It is translated as CAISPSGNTIYF. The rearrangement joins TRBV10-3 to TRBJ1-3; D remains ambiguous. The CDR3 extends over 12 amino acids. V was clipped by 6 bases and J by 0 bases, with 3 bases between them. Germline values: CDR1 ENHRY, CDR2 SYGVKD.